The 25 T cell receptor beta chains below come from one sample, sequenced in a study of T cell repertoires in cytomegalovirus infection. TCRdb processed the reads anew with MiXCR; each CDR3 protein has one entry. The sample consists of some 920,000 distinct CDR3 sequences, approximately 31% of them appearing once. No antigen has been assigned to these receptors. Sequencing was performed on cultured CD8+ T cells from PBMCs, taken from culture after CMV antigen stimulation. The receptors derive from a human donor in good health (CMV status not recorded). Some clones in this sample may be carry-over from other donors' samples.

This clonotype was counted ten times or more. The chain carries TRBV7-8 and TRBJ1-2; 8 bases align to TRBD1. Germline CDR1 is SGHVS and CDR2 is FQNEAQ. J gave up 8 bases and V 1 base, and 9 bases lay outside the gene matches. The CDR3 runs to 15 residues. CDR3: CASSLGTGQYKGYTF. The CDR3 bases are TGTGCCAGCAGCTTAGGGACAGGGCAGTATAAAGGCTACACCTTC.

The V and J genes are TRBV27 and TRBJ2-7; tentative D call: TRBD1 (5 bases). Germline CDR1 and CDR2: MNHEY and SMNVEV (reference sequence). CDR3 length: 13 amino acids. Trimming left V 2 bases short and J 6 bases short, with 11 bases between. The DNA of the CDR3 is TGTGCCAGCAGTTTAAGGGGCAGGGCCGAGCAGTACGTC. Amino acids: CASSLRGRAEQYV.

This clonotype was observed a handful of times. Relative to the germline gene, one junction end is altered; a read error may explain this. The chain uses TRBV6-1 and TRBJ1-2, with TRBD1 matching over 7 bases. This CDR3 comprises 17 residues. Germline V gives CDR1 MNHNS, CDR2 SASEGT. The CDR3 nucleotides are TGTGCCAGCAGGGAAGAGGACAGGAGTTCAACCCACTATGGCTACACCTTC. It translates to CASREEDRSSTHYGYTF.

The rearrangement joins TRBV19 to TRBJ2-1; TRBD2 agrees at 10 bases. CDR1 is LNHDA, CDR2 SQIVND, per germline (reference sequence). V lost 5 bases, J lost 9 bases, and 7 bases stayed unmatched. The CDR3 extends over 14 amino acids. The CDR3 spells CASSFSGGGAEQFF. The CDR3 bases are TGTGCCAGTAGTTTCAGCGGGGGGGGGGCTGAGCAGTTCTTC.

This clonotype has only a few counts. The V gene is TRBV27, the J gene TRBJ2-1; D ambiguous. The germline CDR1 and CDR2 sequences are MNHEY and SMNVEV (reference sequence). CDR3 length: 12 amino acids. The germline V and J ends were trimmed by 5 bases and 9 bases, with 11 bases remaining between them. The CDR3 sequence is CASSLTVGEQFF. The CDR3 coding sequence is TGTGCCAGCAGTCTCACGGTGGGTGAGCAGTTCTTC.

This rearrangement joins TRBV7-9 to TRBJ2-5; D is unresolved. The CDR3 is 15 amino acids. Germline V gene lookup returns CDR1 SEHNR and CDR2 FQNEAQ (reference sequence). Trimming took 0 bases from V and 3 from J, leaving 11 bases between them. The CDR3, as DNA: TGTGCCAGCAGCTTAGCGCGAAGAAGTGAAGAGACCCAGTACTTC. It specifies CASSLARRSEETQYF.

The rearrangement links TRBV24-1 to TRBJ2-5, with D possibly TRBD2 on 5 matching bases. V was shortened by 10 bases and J by 0 bases, with 11 bases between the two germline ends. Germline lookup yields CDR1 KGHDR and CDR2 SFDVKD. This CDR3 is 13 amino acids long. The CDR3 DNA reads TGTGCCACGCGAGGGAGAGACCAAGAGACCCAGTACTTC. Translating gives CATRGRDQETQYF.

The V and J genes are TRBV27 and TRBJ1-1; a possible D gene is TRBD1 (5 bases). CDR3 length equals 13 residues. V lost 5 bases and J lost 2, with 9 bases in between. Germline loops: CDR1 MNHEY, CDR2 SMNVEV (reference sequence). DNA for the CDR3: TGTGCCAGCAGTCCACAGGAAAACACTGAAGCTTTCTTT. It is translated as CASSPQENTEAFF.

This clonotype came up a few times. The chain carries TRBV27 and TRBJ2-5, with 8 bases lining up with TRBD2. This CDR3 is 17 amino acids long. V lost 4 bases to trimming and J lost 4 bases; unmatched junction nucleotides: 14. CDR1 and CDR2 from the germline V gene are MNHEY and SMNVEV (reference sequence). In DNA form, the CDR3 reads TGTGCCAGCAGTTATATACCCCTCGCGGGGGGTGGAGAGACCCAGTACTTC. Amino acids: CASSYIPLAGGGETQYF.

This clonotype was detected only a few times. The rearrangement uses TRBV27 and TRBJ2-2; 12 bases fit TRBD2. Losses at the gene ends were 0 bases for V and 8 bases for J; bases not matched to a gene: 10. From germline, CDR1 is MNHEY and CDR2 SMNVEV (reference sequence). The CDR3 covers 18 residues. The CDR3, as DNA: TGTGCCAGCAGTTTATCGAGGACTAGCGGGGCACGAATGGGGGAGCTGTTTTTT. It specifies CASSLSRTSGARMGELFF.

The V call is TRBV24-1, the J call TRBJ2-3; unclear D gene. Trimming shortened V by 0 bases and J by 1 base, and 7 bases separated the two germline ends. Germline assignment: CDR1 KGHDR and CDR2 SFDVKD. This CDR3 has 15 residues. CDR3 amino acids: CATSDLQERTDTQYF. CDR3 nucleotides: TGTGCCACCAGTGATTTGCAGGAACGCACAGATACGCAGTATTTT.

Details on this clonotype: This may arise from a read error, as a much more abundant clone is one base away. The chain is built from TRBV7-8 and TRBJ1-1; TRBD1 matches 8 bases. Germline values: CDR1 SGHVS, CDR2 FQNEAQ. The CDR3 spans 15 residues. The CDR3 sequence: CVSSTDRAAGTEAFF. The CDR3 region has the DNA TGTGTCAGCAGCACGGACAGGGCCGCGGGCACTGAAGCTTTCTTT.

This chain connects TRBV10-2 to TRBJ2-5; 8 bases are a match to TRBD2. CDR1 is WSHSY, CDR2 SAAADI, per germline. The CDR3 covers 15 residues. The V segment lost 5 bases and the J segment 4 bases; nucleotides outside the gene matches: 9. CDR3 in DNA: TGCGCCAGCAGTCAGGATGCGGGGGGCGGAGAGACCCAGTACTTC. Translated, it gives CASSQDAGGGETQYF.

This sequence joins TRBV10-3 and TRBJ2-2; 12 bases line up with TRBD1. Per germline, CDR1 ENHRY and CDR2 SYGVKD. Unmatched junction bases numbered 5, after V lost 3 bases and J lost 6 bases. This CDR3 has 16 amino acids. The CDR3 loop is CAISDGTGGIAGELFF. CDR3 in DNA: TGTGCCATCAGTGACGGGACAGGGGGCATCGCCGGGGAGCTGTTTTTT.

The chain combines TRBV5-1 with TRBJ2-7; D may be TRBD2 (5 bases). Germline loops: CDR1 SGHRS, CDR2 YFSETQ. This CDR3 is 13 amino acids long. Trimming shortened V by 0 bases and J by 5 bases, and 9 bases separated the two germline ends. CDR3 bases: TGCGCCAGCAGCTTGGAGCGGAGGAACGAGCAGTACTTC. Protein: CASSLERRNEQYF.

The J gene is TRBJ2-4, the V gene TRBV19, with TRBD2 identical over 8 bases. The germline V gene encodes CDR1 LNHDA and CDR2 SQIVND (reference sequence). The CDR3 covers 13 residues. V was pared by 6 bases and J by 7 bases, with 5 bases of the junction left unmatched. The CDR3 reads CASSPGGSNIQYF. CDR3 DNA: TGTGCCAGTAGCCCGGGAGGGTCCAACATTCAGTACTTC.

This clonotype has ten or more counts. This chain links TRBV7-8 with TRBJ2-3; possibly TRBD2 for D (5 bases). Trimming left V 1 base short and J 5 bases short, with 7 bases between. There are 13 residues in the CDR3. The germline V gene has CDR1 SGHVS and CDR2 FQNEAQ. CDR3 DNA: TGTGCCAGCAGCTTAGGCGCGGGAGATACGCAGTATTTT. It translates to CASSLGAGDTQYF.

There are a few counts of this clonotype. J is TRBJ2-5 and V is TRBV24-1; maybe TRBD1 (5 bases). The V and J ends lost 4 bases and 7 bases respectively, with 15 bases between them. Germline V lookup: CDR1 KGHDR, CDR2 SFDVKD. This CDR3 is built from 14 residues. CDR3 sequence reads: CATSEGTGLWTQYF. The CDR3 region has the DNA TGTGCCACCAGTGAGGGAACAGGTTTGTGGACCCAGTACTTC.

This clonotype was observed a few times. The V call is TRBV20-1, the J call TRBJ2-7; D might be TRBD1 (5 bases). CDR3 length: 13 amino acids. The germline V and J ends were trimmed by 7 bases and 0 bases, with 13 bases remaining between them. Germline V CDR1 and CDR2: DFQATT, SNEGSKA (reference sequence). CDR3 nucleotide sequence: TGCAGTGGGGGCCTGAGGAGCTCCTACGAGCAGTACGTC. Its protein is CSGGLRSSYEQYV.

This clonotype was counted ten times or more. The chain combines TRBV7-8 with TRBJ2-1; a possible D gene is TRBD1 (6 bases). This CDR3 spans 16 amino acids. Looked up from germline, CDR1 is SGHVS and CDR2 is FQNEAQ. V gave up 3 bases and J gave up 7 bases, with 19 bases separating them. CDR3 amino acids: CASSFAGEMILNEQFF. The CDR3 DNA reads TGTGCCAGCAGCTTCGCAGGGGAGATGATTTTGAATGAGCAGTTCTTC.

The CDR3, as DNA: TGTGCCAGCAGCTTAGCGCGAGATAGCGGCACCGGGGAGCTGTTTTTT. It codes for CASSLARDSGTGELFF. The chain employs TRBV7-2 and TRBJ2-2; possibly TRBD2 for D (6 bases). V was cut by 0 bases and J by 4 bases, with 12 bases left in between. The CDR3 runs 16 residues. The germline V gene has CDR1 SGHTA and CDR2 FQGNSA.

This clonotype showed up many times. The chain links TRBV7-6 to TRBJ1-1, with unresolved D. V was trimmed by 3 bases and J by 2 bases, leaving 16 bases between them. The CDR3 totals 16 residues. Germline lookup yields CDR1 SGHVS and CDR2 FNYEAQ. The CDR3 reads CASSLYRPGENTEAFF. CDR3 bases: TGTGCCAGCAGCTTGTATCGGCCGGGAGAAAACACTGAAGCTTTCTTT.

The J gene is TRBJ2-5, the V gene TRBV10-3, with 7 bases lining up with TRBD2. This CDR3 has 15 residues. V was clipped by 2 bases and J by 5 bases; unmatched bases: 8. CDR1 and CDR2 from the germline V gene are ENHRY and SYGVKD. CDR3 sequence reads: CAISEGSGAGETQYF. As DNA, the CDR3 is TGTGCCATCAGTGAGGGCAGCGGGGCGGGGGAGACCCAGTACTTC.

This chain connects TRBV27 to TRBJ1-5; D is ambiguous. Germline V gives CDR1 MNHEY, CDR2 SMNVEV (reference sequence). The germline V and J ends were trimmed by 2 bases and 7 bases, with 12 bases remaining between them. This CDR3 comprises 14 residues. The CDR3 DNA follows: TGTGCCAGCAGTTTAATAGGTCCGGGACAGCCCCAGCATTTT. It yields the protein CASSLIGPGQPQHF.

The rearrangement uses TRBV12-3 or TRBV12-4 and TRBJ1-2, with 11 bases aligning to TRBD1. V lost 6 bases and J lost 3; bases outside the gene matches: 9. The CDR3 totals 16 residues. CDR3 sequence: CASSLARTGGDYGYTF. DNA of the CDR3: TGTGCCAGCAGCCTAGCTCGGACAGGGGGCGACTATGGCTACACCTTC.